These 5 T cell receptor beta chains came from one sample sequenced in a study of cytomegalovirus exposure and HLA in healthy donors. The PCR employed 60 Vbeta primers together with 13 Jbeta primers. TCRdb's copy holds only in-frame clones and misses some; the assay was immunoSEQ multiplex PCR. The sample includes around 94,000 clones, around 78% of them seen just once. Input material: PBMCs. These receptors were obtained from a male donor in good health and CMV-seropositive.

This clone occurred a few times. V usage is TRBV29-1 and J usage is TRBJ2-7, with D tentatively TRBD2 (6 bases). Trimming shortened V by 1 base and J by 0 bases, and 7 bases separated the two germline ends. Germline CDR1 SQVTM, CDR2 ANQGSEA. The CDR3 contains 13 residues. CDR3 bases: TGCAGCGTTGAAGCGGGGGACTCCTACGAGCAGTACTTC. Its translation: CSVEAGDSYEQYF.

The V gene is TRBV9, the J gene TRBJ1-2; a weak D match, TRBD1 (5 bases). The germline V gene encodes CDR1 SGDLS and CDR2 YYNGEE. The length of the CDR3 is 14 residues. Trimming stripped 0 bases from V and 0 bases from J, with 6 bases between. CDR3 in DNA: TGTGCCAGCAGCGTAGGACAGCCTAACTATGGCTACACCTTC. Encoded protein: CASSVGQPNYGYTF.

The rearrangement joins TRBV10-1 to TRBJ1-5, with TRBD1 as a possible D gene (5 bases). V was pared by 3 bases and J by 6 bases, with 9 bases between. The germline V gene encodes CDR1 WNHNN and CDR2 SYGVQD (reference sequence). CDR3 size: 13 residues. CDR3 bases: TGCGCCAGCAGTGATTTTCAGGGTCAGCCCCAGCATTTT. Protein product: CASSDFQGQPQHF.

V gene TRBV28 combines with J gene TRBJ1-5; no firm D call. V lost 6 bases and J lost 4, with 16 bases in between. This CDR3 has 15 amino acids. Germline V gives CDR1 MDHEN, CDR2 SYDVKM. CDR3 in amino acids: CASSPPSAGNQPQHF. DNA for the CDR3: TGTGCCAGCAGCCCCCCCTCGGCGGGAAATCAGCCCCAGCATTTT.

This chain uses TRBV19 with TRBJ2-6; D remains unclear. Germline V CDR1 and CDR2: LNHDA, SQIVND (reference sequence). The germline V and J ends were trimmed by 8 bases and 1 base, with 12 bases remaining between them. This CDR3 has 15 amino acids. The CDR3 region has the DNA TGTGCCAGTGCCAGACACGAGTCTGGGGCCAACGTCCTGACTTTC. Its protein is CASARHESGANVLTF.